The sequence of this T cell receptor (beta chain) was determined in a study of cytomegalovirus exposure and HLA in healthy donors. Study results and limitations: Follow-up analysis later connected one missense variant in DCLRE1C with trimming of TCR beta V- and J-genes.

A multiplex PCR was run with 60 Vbeta primers and 13 Jbeta primers. TCRdb's table, derived via immunoSEQ multiplex PCR, lists solely in-frame clones and lacks some. The profile shows tens of thousands of clones, roughly four fifths of them singletons. This clone was picked up one time. What it binds is unknown. Germline V gene sequence: CDR1 MNHNS, CDR2 SASEGT. The V gene lost 7 bases and the J gene lost 2 bases, with 17 bases spanning the gap. The CDR3 length is 15 residues. Source material: PBMCs. The genes are TRBV6-1 and TRBJ1-1; perhaps TRBD1 as D (6 bases). The receptor was isolated from a man aged 25 to 45 in good health and CMV-seronegative. DNA for the CDR3: TGTGCCAGCACAACACAGGGTAGGGTTAACACTGAAGCTTTCTTT. It encodes CASTTQGRVNTEAFF.